Below, 27 T cell receptor beta chains from the same sample are listed, as sequenced in a study of circulating CD8 cells and anti-PD-1 response in melanoma. Live CD3+CD8+TCRalphabeta+ cells were sorted into four subsets by PD-1 and/or TIGIT. The QIAseq Immune Repertoire TCR panel built the libraries from about 14 ng of total RNA. TCRdb independently ran MiXCR on the reads; one entry per CDR3 protein. The sample lists some 500 distinct CDR3 sequences, approximately 11% occurring once. Sequencing used CD8+ T cells from PBMCs, obtained at baseline or after one month of anti-PD-1 therapy (not recorded which). All receptors come from a human donor with melanoma.

The table lists this clonotype with a few counts. The V gene is TRBV19, the J gene TRBJ2-7; D is unresolved. V shed 1 base and J shed 1 base, with 14 bases lying between them. Germline V gene lookup returns CDR1 LNHDA and CDR2 SQIVND (reference sequence). The CDR3 consists of 16 residues. The CDR3 reads CASSIAGYEVSYEQYF. As DNA, the CDR3 is TGTGCCAGTAGTATAGCCGGGTACGAGGTGTCCTACGAGCAGTACTTC. Filled out from reference TRBV19 and TRBJ2-7, the complete variable domain reads DGGITQSPKYLFRKEGQNVTLSCEQNLNHDAMYWYRQDPGQGLRLIYYSQIVNDFQKGDIAEGYSVSREKKESFPLTVTSAQKNPTAFYLCASSIAGYEVSYEQYFGPGTRLTVT.

This clonotype is categorized as large. The chain couples TRBV2 to TRBJ2-7, with 7 bases identical to TRBD1. With 4 bases clipped from V and 6 bases from J, the junction kept 9 bases outside the gene matches. The germline CDR1 and CDR2 sequences are SNHLY and FYNNEI. The CDR3 has 14 amino acids. CDR3 loop: CASSGDSSPFEQYF. The CDR3 nucleotides read TGTGCCAGCAGTGGGGACAGCAGCCCTTTCGAGCAGTACTTC.

This clonotype has only a few counts. A much larger clone lies one base from this, so it may be a read error. The chain carries TRBV5-5 and TRBJ2-7; 7 bases map to TRBD1. This CDR3 comprises 12 residues. Looked up from germline, CDR1 is SGHKS and CDR2 is YYEKEE (reference sequence). This CDR3 reads CASSGTDYERYF. The DNA of the CDR3 is TGTGCCAGCAGTGGGACAGACTACGAGCGGTACTTC. Looking up the rest from reference TRBV5-5 and TRBJ2-7 gives the full variable domain: DAGVTQSPTHLIKTRGQQVTLRCSPISGHKSVSWYQQVLGQGPQFIFQYYEKEERGRGNFPDRFSARQFPNYSSELNVNALLLGDSALYLCASSGTDYERYFGPGTRLTVT.

Within the sample, this clonotype is large. The J gene is TRBJ2-2, the V gene TRBV9; 8 positions match TRBD2. The V and J ends lost 3 bases and 5 bases, in that order; junction bases with no gene match: 9. Germline CDR1 reads SGDLS; CDR2 reads YYNGEE. The CDR3 runs to 16 residues. Written as DNA, the CDR3 is TGTGCCAGCAGCGGATACGGGGGGGCCCTAACCGGGGAGCTGTTTTTT. Its protein is CASSGYGGALTGELFF.

This clonotype is classed as medium-sized. The chain uses TRBV12-5 and TRBJ2-1; the match to TRBD2 covers 11 bases. The junction had 11 bases not matched to a gene; V was cut back by 6 bases and J by 10 bases. Per germline, CDR1 LGHNT and CDR2 FRNRAP. The CDR3 length is 15 residues. This CDR3 is CASGLLLAGAPEQFF. DNA for the CDR3: TGTGCTAGTGGCCTCCTACTAGCGGGGGCTCCGGAGCAGTTCTTC.

By sample fraction, this clonotype is medium-sized. CDR3 sequence: CASSILLAGSYNEQFF. The CDR3 bases are TGTGCCAGTAGTATCCTTCTAGCGGGTTCCTACAATGAGCAGTTCTTC. The chain uses TRBV19 and TRBJ2-1; 8 bases match TRBD2. The length of the CDR3 is 16 residues. The V gene end was trimmed by 3 bases and the J gene end by 1 base; junction bases not matched to a gene: 5. Germline values: CDR1 LNHDA, CDR2 SQIVND (reference sequence).

A note on this clonotype: A single base separates this from a much larger clone, so it may be a read error. The chain joins TRBV11-2 to TRBJ2-1, with 7 bases lining up with TRBD2. The germline V gene has CDR1 SGHAT and CDR2 FQNNGV. The CDR3 spans 13 residues. The CDR3 nucleotides are TGTGCCAGCAGCTGGACGTCGGCGGGGGAGCAGCTCTTC. The encoded protein is CASSWTSAGEQLF.

By sample fraction, this clonotype is medium-sized (0.01 to 0.1%). The chain couples TRBV12-3 or TRBV12-4 to TRBJ2-2; the match to TRBD1 covers 7 bases. Unmatched junction bases numbered 1, after V lost 4 bases and J lost 8 bases. The CDR3 loop spans 12 amino acids. CDR3 sequence: CASSSGQGELFF. CDR3 nucleotides: TGTGCCAGCAGTTCGGGACAGGGGGAGCTGTTTTTT.

By share of the sample, this clonotype is medium-sized (0.01 to 0.1%). The chain combines TRBV2 with TRBJ1-2; no reliable D call. V shed 11 bases and J shed 4 bases, with 14 bases lying between them. Germline CDR1 SNHLY, CDR2 FYNNEI. This CDR3 has 12 residues. As DNA, the CDR3 is TGTGCCCCAGCAGTGGGGATCTATGGCTACACCTTC. Encoded protein: CAPAVGIYGYTF.

This chain uses TRBV5-5 with TRBJ2-7; 10 bases are shared with TRBD1. Germline lookup yields CDR1 SGHKS and CDR2 YYEKEE (reference sequence). The CDR3 length is 14 residues. Losses at the gene ends were 0 bases for V and 5 bases for J; bases not matched to a gene: 2. This chain's CDR3 is CASSLGTGGNEQYF. The CDR3 nucleotides read TGTGCCAGCAGCTTGGGGACAGGGGGTAACGAGCAGTACTTC.

This clonotype has only a few counts. Germline is not matched at one junction end, which may reflect a read error. The chain is built from TRBV27 and TRBJ2-5, with D possibly being TRBD1 (8 bases). In germline, CDR1 is MNHEY, CDR2 SMNVEV (reference sequence). The CDR3 covers 15 residues. CDR3: CAGSPWTGREETQYF. In DNA form, the CDR3 reads TGTGCCGGCAGTCCCTGGACAGGGCGGGAGGAGACCCAGTACTTC.

By frequency in the sample, this clonotype is medium-sized (0.01 to 0.1%). This sequence joins TRBV19 and TRBJ1-2, with D possibly being TRBD1 (6 bases). Between the trimmed V and J ends, which lost 4 bases and 8 bases, there was a span of 14 bases. CDR1 and CDR2 (germline): LNHDA, SQIVND (reference sequence). The CDR3 contains 13 residues. The CDR3 coding sequence is TGTGCCAGTAGTAGCCGGACAGATGGAGGCTACACCTTC. Its translation is CASSSRTDGGYTF.

By sample share, this clonotype is large. For the CDR3, the DNA is TGTGCCAGCAGTGAACGGACAGGGGATTCCAATGAGCAGTTCTTC. The encoded protein is CASSERTGDSNEQFF. The gene calls are TRBV2 and TRBJ2-1; 9 nucleotides align to TRBD1. The CDR3 is made up of 15 amino acids. Germline V CDR1 and CDR2: SNHLY, FYNNEI. Trimming removed 2 bases from V and 6 bases from J; junction bases left unmatched: 5.

By frequency in the sample, this clonotype is large. The chain is built from TRBV4-1 and TRBJ2-2; D gene unclear. CDR1 is MGHRA, CDR2 YSYEKL, per germline. V was shortened by 0 bases and J by 3 bases, with 5 bases between the two germline ends. This CDR3 is built from 14 residues. CDR3 protein: CASSQDPDTGELFF. The CDR3 DNA reads as TGCGCCAGCAGCCAAGATCCAGACACCGGGGAGCTGTTTTTT.

By share, this clonotype counts as large. The chain couples TRBV28 to TRBJ2-7; TRBD2 is a possible D gene (6 bases). The CDR3 length is 17 residues. V gave up 7 bases and J gave up 0 bases, with 22 bases separating them. Germline V gene data show CDR1 as MDHEN and CDR2 as SYDVKM. The CDR3 sequence: CASTGRNDGSSSYEQYF. As DNA, the CDR3 is TGTGCCAGCACCGGGAGAAACGACGGGTCGAGCTCCTACGAGCAGTACTTC.

This clonotype ranks as large. The CDR3 sequence is CAWMFLTGNYGYTF. The CDR3 DNA reads TGTGCCTGGATGTTCCTGACGGGGAACTATGGCTACACCTTC. The chain couples TRBV30 to TRBJ1-2; no clear D. The CDR3 has 14 amino acids. Deletions cut 4 bases from V and 2 bases from J, with 14 bases between. CDR1 and CDR2 (germline): GTSNPN, SVGIG (reference sequence).

The chain employs TRBV14 and TRBJ2-7; D remains unclear. This CDR3 is built from 12 residues. CDR1 and CDR2 (germline): SGHDN, FVKESK. V was shortened by 4 bases and J by 3 bases, with 7 bases between the two germline ends. CDR3 amino acids: CASSPANYEQYF. CDR3 coding DNA: TGTGCCAGCAGCCCGGCGAACTACGAGCAGTACTTC. The complete variable domain, with remaining parts taken from reference TRBV14 and TRBJ2-7, reads EAGVTQFPSHSVIEKGQTVTLRCDPISGHDNLYWYRRVMGKEIKFLLHFVKESKQDESGMPNNRFLAERTGGTYSTLKVQPAELEDSGVYFCASSPANYEQYFGPGTRLTVT.

The CDR3 nucleotides are TGCGCCATCGGGCGAACGTTGACCTACGAGCAGTACTTC. Translating it yields CAIGRTLTYEQYF. The chain uses TRBV4-1 and TRBJ2-7, with no clear D. This CDR3 contains 13 residues. Germline CDR1 is MGHRA and CDR2 is YSYEKL. V dropped 10 bases and J dropped 2 bases, with 15 bases sitting between them.

Sample share makes this clonotype large. This rearrangement joins TRBV12-3 or TRBV12-4 to TRBJ1-1; D uncertain. With 2 bases removed from V and 5 bases from J, the gap between germline ends came to 12 bases. This CDR3 is 14 amino acids long. The CDR3 region has the DNA TGTGCCAGCAGTTTATATCAAGAGTTTACTGAAGCTTTCTTT. This encodes CASSLYQEFTEAFF.

By frequency in the sample, this clonotype is large. The genes are TRBV20-1 and TRBJ2-3, with D perhaps matching TRBD2 (5 bases). Germline V lookup: CDR1 DFQATT, CDR2 SNEGSKA (reference sequence). V dropped 3 bases and J dropped 2 bases, with 9 bases sitting between them. The CDR3 covers 13 residues. The CDR3 region is CSARGGPTDTQYF. CDR3 sequence (DNA): TGCAGTGCTAGGGGCGGGCCCACAGATACGCAGTATTTT.

The chain combines TRBV7-2 with TRBJ2-7, with D unclear. The V and J ends lost 5 bases and 3 bases respectively, with 26 bases between them. This CDR3 spans 18 amino acids. From germline, CDR1 is SGHTA and CDR2 FQGNSA. The CDR3: CASSRLGPTYMEFYEQYF. DNA for the CDR3: TGTGCCAGCAGCCGACTCGGCCCCACATATATGGAATTCTACGAGCAGTACTTC.

This clonotype is termed large. This chain links TRBV29-1 with TRBJ1-1; D is uncertain. V was shortened by 5 bases and J by 6 bases, with 7 bases between the two germline ends. CDR3 size: 10 residues. From germline, CDR1 is SQVTM and CDR2 ANQGSEA. CDR3 sequence reads: CSVPEPEAFF. The CDR3 DNA reads as TGCAGCGTTCCAGAACCTGAAGCTTTCTTT.

By share, this clonotype counts as large. The chain uses TRBV4-1 and TRBJ2-1; the D gene is possibly TRBD1 (5 bases). Germline V CDR1 and CDR2: MGHRA, YSYEKL. The CDR3 length is 15 residues. V was trimmed by 0 bases and J by 2 bases, leaving 8 bases between them. The CDR3: CASSQDRATYNEQFF. CDR3 coding DNA: TGCGCCAGCAGCCAAGACAGGGCAACCTACAATGAGCAGTTCTTC.

This clonotype is large by share. V and J are TRBV12-3 or TRBV12-4 and TRBJ2-2, with 8 bases matching TRBD2. V was pared by 6 bases and J by 5 bases, with 5 bases of the junction left unmatched. CDR3 size: 14 residues. CDR3 region: CASRSGTRTGELFF. CDR3 sequence (DNA): TGTGCCAGCAGATCCGGGACTAGAACCGGGGAGCTGTTTTTT.

This clonotype is labeled medium-sized. The CDR3 loop is CASSPTGGITGELFF. CDR3 nucleotides: TGTGCCAGCAGCCCGACAGGGGGAATCACCGGGGAGCTGTTTTTT. The chain carries TRBV7-3 and TRBJ2-2; TRBD1 aligns across 9 bases. Germline assignment: CDR1 SGHTA and CDR2 FQGTGA. The V segment lost 5 bases and the J segment 4 bases; nucleotides outside the gene matches: 5. The CDR3 sequence is 15 residues long.

This clonotype qualifies as medium-sized. The chain combines TRBV20-1 with TRBJ2-1; possibly TRBD1 or TRBD2 for D (5 bases each). The V gene's germline CDR1 is DFQATT and CDR2 SNEGSKA (reference sequence). CDR3 length: 14 amino acids. V lost 5 bases and J 4 bases, leaving 15 bases between the germline ends. This CDR3 is CSALLGALYNEQFF. Written as DNA, the CDR3 is TGCAGTGCTCTCCTCGGGGCTCTATACAATGAGCAGTTCTTC.

By frequency in the sample, this clonotype is hyperexpanded. This rearrangement joins TRBV19 to TRBJ2-3; D unclear. The length of the CDR3 is 12 residues. The germline CDR1 and CDR2 sequences are LNHDA and SQIVND (reference sequence). V was clipped by 3 bases and J by 7 bases, with 8 bases between them. The CDR3 reads CASSIRPYTQYF. In DNA, the CDR3 is TGTGCCAGTAGTATTCGGCCCTATACGCAGTATTTT. Filled out from reference TRBV19 and TRBJ2-3, the complete variable domain reads DGGITQSPKYLFRKEGQNVTLSCEQNLNHDAMYWYRQDPGQGLRLIYYSQIVNDFQKGDIAEGYSVSREKKESFPLTVTSAQKNPTAFYLCASSIRPYTQYFGPGTRLTVL.